The rows below give T cell receptor beta chains drawn from one sample of a study of CD8+ T cells in alopecia areata. Produced via immunoSEQ multiplex PCR; TCRdb's table is partial and in-frame only. The sample carries 200,000 to 250,000 clones, 50% to 70% recorded once. The sample in question was CD4+ T cells sorted from blood, obtained at week 4, from a patient treated with tofacitinib. These receptors were obtained from a human donor with alopecia areata. CDR3s include the opening cysteine and the closing phenylalanine or tryptophan. D genes are given only for firm matches. Expanded clones get a size class; other rows say once, few or many, or leave the size out.

j_call | d_call | clone_size | v_call | cdr3_nt | cdr3_aa
TRBJ1-3 | . | . | TRBV30 | TGTGCCTGTTTCTTTGGAAACACCATATATTTT | CACFFGNTIYF
TRBJ2-2 | TRBD1 | . | TRBV15 | TGTGCCACCAGCAAGGACAGGGTTTGGACCGGGGAGCTGTTTTTT | CATSKDRVWTGELFF
TRBJ2-3 | . | . | TRBV9 | TGTGCCAGCAGCGTAGCTGGCAGGGTCCGCACAGATACGCAGTATTTT | CASSVAGRVRTDTQYF
TRBJ2-5 | . | few | TRBV29-1 | TGCAGCGCGGTAACTTCGACAGGACTATCCCAAGAGACCCAGTACTTC | CSAVTSTGLSQETQYF
TRBJ2-7 | TRBD1 | . | TRBV5-6 | TGTGCCAGCAGCTACTCCGGGACAGGGGACTACGAGCAGTACTTC | CASSYSGTGDYEQYF
TRBJ1-1 | . | few | TRBV11-2 | TGTGCCAGCAGCTTAGTGGCATCTGGACCTGAAGCTTTCTTT | CASSLVASGPEAFF
TRBJ2-7 | TRBD2 | . | TRBV25-1 | TGTGCCAGCAGTTTTAAGGCTAGCGGGGGGGCCGGCGAGCAGTACTTC | CASSFKASGGAGEQYF
TRBJ1-5 | . | . | TRBV28 | TGTGCCAACTCCCGGGAGGGAGGGAATCAGCCCCAGCATTTT | CANSREGGNQPQHF
TRBJ1-1 | . | few | TRBV2 | TGTGCCAGCACCGCCAGACTAGAAGCTTTCTTT | CASTARLEAFF
TRBJ2-5 | . | . | TRBV18 | TGTGCCAGCTCACCCCGGTCTGGGCCGGGAGAGACCCAGTACTTC | CASSPRSGPGETQYF
TRBJ1-3 | TRBD1 | . | TRBV30 | TGTGCCTCCCAAGGGGACAGTGGAAACACCATATATTTT | CASQGDSGNTIYF
TRBJ2-1 | TRBD2 | . | TRBV13 | TGTGCCAGCAGCTTATCAGGCCAGCGGGGGTACAATGAGCAGTTCTTC | CASSLSGQRGYNEQFF
TRBJ2-1 | . | . | TRBV6-6 | TGTGCCAGCAGTTACGGCCAGTCAAGTGAGCAGTTCTTC | CASSYGQSSEQFF
TRBJ1-5 | . | few | TRBV29-1 | TGCAGCGCCGGTTCGGGAACAGGTCAGCCCCAGCATTTT | CSAGSGTGQPQHF
TRBJ1-1 | . | once | TRBV7-2 | TGTGCCAGCCGTCAAGGGACTGAAGCTTTCTTT | CASRQGTEAFF
TRBJ2-5 | . | . | TRBV12-5 | TGTGCTAGTGGTTTGGTCCCAAATGAGGAGACCCAGTACTTC | CASGLVPNEETQYF
TRBJ2-7 | . | . | TRBV5-1 | TGCGCCAGCAGCGGGGATTCCTACGAGCAGTACTTC | CASSGDSYEQYF
TRBJ2-1 | . | . | TRBV5-1 | TGCGCCAGCAGCTTGAACGGGGACTCTACCTACAATGAGCAGTTCTTC | CASSLNGDSTYNEQFF
TRBJ2-7 | . | . | TRBV29-1 | TGCAGCGCAACGAGCTCCTACGAGCAGTACTTC | CSATSSYEQYF
TRBJ2-6 | . | . | TRBV4-3 | TGCGCCAGCAGCCAAGAGGGACCGAGCTCTGGGGCCAACGTCCTGACTTTC | CASSQEGPSSGANVLTF
TRBJ2-3 | . | . | TRBV30 | TGTGCCTGGACCCTAGCTCCCTTCGCAGATACGCAGTATTTT | CAWTLAPFADTQYF
TRBJ1-2 | . | . | TRBV6-4 | TGTGCCAGCAGTGAAGGAACAGGGCTCTATGGCTACACCTTC | CASSEGTGLYGYTF
TRBJ2-7 | . | once | TRBV29-1 | TGCAGCGTGGCTTCTAGCCCCTACGAGCAGTACTTC | CSVASSPYEQYF
TRBJ1-1 | . | . | TRBV30 | TGTGCCTGGAGTGTCTTTGAAGGGGGAGGCACTGAAGCTTTCTTT | CAWSVFEGGGTEAFF
TRBJ2-7 | . | . | TRBV29-1 | TGCAGCGTTGAATTGGGTCGCGAGCAGTACTTC | CSVELGREQYF
TRBJ2-7 | TRBD1 | . | TRBV27 | TGTGCCAGCAGTATCCAAAACCCGGGACAGATCAACCTGAAATCCTACGAGCAGTACTTC | CASSIQNPGQINLKSYEQYF
TRBJ1-2 | . | few | TRBV30 | TGTGCCTGGAACAAGGGCTTAGGCGGCTACACCTTC | CAWNKGLGGYTF